Listed here are 24 T cell receptor beta chains from one sample, sequenced in a study of human T cells and chemical hapten exposure. TCRdb itself ran the RACE reads through MiXCR, one entry per CDR3 protein. The sample lists about 100,000 distinct CDR3 sequences; roughly a tenth were seen once. Time point noted: patch test 1, 2 weeks after DPC sensitization. Documented treatment: therapeutic diphenylcyclopropenone sensitization with weekly scalp DPC. This specimen was whole blood, taken in connection with sensitization to the hapten diphenylcyclopropenone (DPC). All receptors derive from a man aged 40-55 years with alopecia areata. Some clones in this sample may be carry-over from other donors' samples.

This clonotype was seen more than once but under ten times. V is TRBV19 and J is TRBJ2-3; 9 bases line up with TRBD1. Germline-derived CDR1 and CDR2 are LNHDA and SQIVND (reference sequence). This CDR3 has 15 amino acids. The J segment lost 2 bases and the V segment lost 7 bases, leaving 7 bases of the junction unmatched. The CDR3 bases are TGTGCCAGTACCGCGGGACAGGGACCCACAGATACGCAGTATTTT. Amino acids: CASTAGQGPTDTQYF.

The rearrangement joins TRBV7-3 to TRBJ1-6, with 7 bases lining up with TRBD1. CDR3 length: 13 residues. The V segment lost 3 bases and the J segment 9 bases; nucleotides outside the gene matches: 2. Germline V gene data show CDR1 as SGHTA and CDR2 as FQGTGA. The CDR3 is CASSFRDSSPLHF. The CDR3, as DNA: TGTGCCAGCAGCTTCCGGGACAGTTCACCCCTCCACTTT. The variable domain in full, completed from reference TRBV7-3 and TRBJ1-6, reads GAGVSQTPSNKVTEKGKYVELRCDPISGHTALYWYRQSLGQGPEFLIYFQGTGAADDSGLPNDRFFAVRPEGSVSTLKIQRTERGDSAVYLCASSFRDSSPLHFGNGTRLTVT.

The chain links TRBV28 to TRBJ2-3; 7 bases map to TRBD1. The trim removed 4 bases at V and 3 bases at J, leaving 10 bases unmatched. The CDR3 sequence is 16 residues long. CDR1 is MDHEN, CDR2 SYDVKM, per germline. The CDR3 DNA reads as TGTGCCAGCAGTTCCCCCCAGGGGGTGGAAACAGATACGCAGTATTTT. This encodes CASSSPQGVETDTQYF.

This clonotype has ten or more counts. The rearrangement joins TRBV7-9 to TRBJ2-5, with 8 bases identical to TRBD2. CDR3 size: 14 residues. V shed 5 bases, J shed 1 base, and the junction held 3 bases outside the gene matches. Germline values: CDR1 SEHNR, CDR2 FQNEAQ (reference sequence). DNA of the CDR3: TGTGCCAGCAGCCCACTAGCGGCCCAAGAGACCCAGTACTTC. Its protein is CASSPLAAQETQYF.

This chain links TRBV10-3 with TRBJ2-3; TRBD1 agrees at 7 bases. CDR3 length: 15 amino acids. Unmatched junction bases numbered 6, after V lost 3 bases and J lost 3 bases. Germline V gene lookup returns CDR1 ENHRY and CDR2 SYGVKD. CDR3 in DNA: TGTGCCATCAGTGATGGTAGGGGGCCTACAGATACGCAGTATTTT. Its protein is CAISDGRGPTDTQYF.

The rearrangement uses TRBV18 and TRBJ2-3; no clear D gene. Germline assignment: CDR1 KGHSH and CDR2 LQKENI. This CDR3 is built from 16 residues. Trimming cost V 4 bases and J 2 bases, with 16 bases left between them. CDR3 sequence reads: CASSRTPNTPTDTQYF. In DNA, the CDR3 is TGTGCCAGCTCACGTACACCTAATACACCCACAGATACGCAGTATTTT.

In this sample, this clonotype turned up a few times. V usage is TRBV7-2 and J usage is TRBJ2-7; no clear D. The germline V and J ends were trimmed by 4 bases and 3 bases, with 13 bases remaining between them. CDR3 length: 14 residues. In germline, CDR1 is SGHTA, CDR2 FQGNSA. CDR3 residues: CASSSRAGFYEQYF. CDR3 sequence (DNA): TGTGCCAGCAGCTCCCGGGCCGGATTCTACGAGCAGTACTTC.

This clonotype was found a few times. The rearrangement joins TRBV20-1 to TRBJ2-3; D could derive from TRBD1 or TRBD2 (7 bases each). There are 14 residues in the CDR3. The germline gives CDR1 DFQATT, CDR2 SNEGSKA (reference sequence). Trimming pared 5 bases from V and 4 bases from J, leaving 16 bases between. The CDR3 protein is CSAGSGTAADTQYF. The CDR3 DNA sequence: TGCAGTGCTGGAAGCGGGACAGCCGCAGATACGCAGTATTTT.

This clonotype was counted many times. The chain is built from TRBV28 and TRBJ1-1; 7 bases are a match to TRBD1. CDR1 and CDR2 from the germline V gene are MDHEN and SYDVKM. V lost 6 bases to trimming and J lost 1 base; unmatched junction nucleotides: 5. The CDR3 consists of 14 residues. The CDR3 here is CASSPWTGNTEAFF. As DNA, the CDR3 is TGTGCCAGCAGCCCCTGGACAGGGAACACTGAAGCTTTCTTT.

The chain links TRBV9 to TRBJ1-1; D is undetermined. V was cut by 2 bases and J by 1 base, with 9 bases left in between. This CDR3 is built from 14 residues. CDR1 is SGDLS and CDR2 is YYNGEE in the germline V gene. The CDR3 reads CASSVTAQNTEAFF. The CDR3 DNA sequence: TGTGCCAGCAGCGTTACGGCCCAGAACACTGAAGCTTTCTTT.

A word on this clonotype: At one end, the junction sequence differs from germline, possibly due to a read error. The CDR3 spells CASSLTTSGPKF. For the CDR3, the DNA is TGTGCCAGCAGCCTTACGACTAGCGGCCCGAAGTTC. V usage is TRBV7-9 and J usage is TRBJ2-7; 9 nucleotides line up with TRBD2. This CDR3 spans 12 amino acids. CDR1 SEHNR and CDR2 FQNEAQ come from the germline V gene (reference sequence).

This clonotype was counted at least ten times. The chain recombines TRBV11-2 with TRBJ2-3, with D hard to call. Germline lookup yields CDR1 SGHAT and CDR2 FQNNGV. The CDR3 runs to 12 residues. V was shortened by 1 base and J by 6 bases, with 5 bases between the two germline ends. The CDR3, as DNA: TGTGCCAGCAGCTTAGTCGGGGATACGCAGTATTTT. The encoded protein is CASSLVGDTQYF.

This clonotype was picked up many times. The CDR3 nucleotides are TGTGCCAGCAGCCACCCGGACAGAGATAATTCACCCCTCCACTTT. Translating gives CASSHPDRDNSPLHF. The rearrangement uses TRBV6-2 or TRBV6-3 and TRBJ1-6, with D tentatively TRBD1 (6 bases). The CDR3 contains 15 residues. From germline, CDR1 is MNHEY and CDR2 SVGEGT. The germline V and J ends were trimmed by 6 bases and 5 bases, with 14 bases remaining between them.

This clonotype was counted between two and nine times. The chain employs TRBV5-1 and TRBJ2-1; 12 nucleotides align to TRBD2. The CDR3 consists of 15 residues. Germline assignment: CDR1 SGHRS and CDR2 YFSETQ. V gave up 5 bases and J gave up 6 bases; unmatched junction bases: 6. CDR3 in DNA: TGCGCCAGCAGACCGGGACTAGCGGGTCTCAATGAGCAGTTCTTC. This codes for CASRPGLAGLNEQFF.

The CDR3 nucleotides read TGTGCCAGCAGCTTTAGTAACTACTACGAGCAGTACTTC. It codes for CASSFSNYYEQYF. The V call is TRBV11-1, the J call TRBJ2-7; D gene unclear. The germline V gene has CDR1 SGHAT and CDR2 FQDESV (reference sequence). The V end was cut by 3 bases, the J end by 3 bases, with 9 bases between. The CDR3 loop spans 13 amino acids.

Details on this clonotype: The conserved phenylalanine or tryptophan normally closing the CDR3 is absent here, so this likely arose from a read error. The DNA is omitted, as the CDR3 cannot be located on it reliably, and the CDR3 follows TCRdb's listing. The chain has TRBV29-1 and TRBJ2-7; the DNA was not used to check the table's D call, TRBD1. The CDR3 contains 10 residues when both ends are counted. Germline CDR1 and CDR2: SQVTM and ANQGSEA. The chain's CDR3 is CSVDCWNSPI.

This clonotype turned up a few times. V is TRBV6-2 or TRBV6-3 and J is TRBJ2-7; TRBD1 matches 8 bases. The CDR3 is made up of 16 amino acids. V dropped 0 bases and J dropped 3; count of bases not matched to a gene: 7. The germline V gene has CDR1 MNHEY and CDR2 SVGEGT. The CDR3 region has the DNA TGTGCCAGCAGTTACTCTCACCGGACAGGGTACTACGAGCAGTACTTC. Amino acids: CASSYSHRTGYYEQYF.

This clonotype was counted once. J is TRBJ2-3 and V is TRBV5-1; 9 nucleotides agree with TRBD1. The germline V gene has CDR1 SGHRS and CDR2 YFSETQ. The CDR3 is made up of 16 amino acids. V dropped 2 bases and J dropped 4; count of bases not matched to a gene: 8. CDR3 bases: TGCGCCAGCAGCTTCGTTACAGGGGGCGCGGCAGATACGCAGTATTTT. Its translation is CASSFVTGGAADTQYF.

This chain links TRBV29-1 with TRBJ1-5, with 7 bases matching TRBD1. Germline loops: CDR1 SQVTM, CDR2 ANQGSEA. CDR3 length: 18 residues. Losses at the gene ends were 6 bases for V and 6 bases for J; bases not matched to a gene: 23. The CDR3 coding sequence is TGCAGCGTGGCGGGACAGAATTTACCGAAAGGAGGGGGTCAGCCCCAGCATTTT. Protein sequence: CSVAGQNLPKGGGQPQHF. The variable domain in full, with the rest retrieved from reference TRBV29-1 and TRBJ1-5, is SAVISQKPSRDICQRGTSLTIQCQVDSQVTMMFWYRQQPGQSLTLIATANQGSEATYESGFVIDKFPISRPNLTFSTLTVSNMSPEDSSIYLCSVAGQNLPKGGGQPQHFGDGTRLSIL.

The V call is TRBV12-3 or TRBV12-4, the J call TRBJ1-5, with 7 bases that match TRBD1. The V segment lost 3 bases and the J segment 0 bases; nucleotides outside the gene matches: 2. The CDR3 runs 15 residues. As DNA, the CDR3 is TGTGCCAGCAGTTTGGAGGGGGCTAGCAATCAGCCCCAGCATTTT. Translated, it gives CASSLEGASNQPQHF.

V usage is TRBV10-3 and J usage is TRBJ2-5; D gene ambiguous. CDR1 is ENHRY, CDR2 SYGVKD, per germline. This CDR3 spans 13 amino acids. The germline V and J ends were trimmed by 2 bases and 1 base, with 5 bases remaining between them. CDR3 loop: CAISERSQETQYF. The CDR3 bases are TGTGCCATCAGTGAGAGGTCCCAAGAGACCCAGTACTTC.

This chain connects TRBV20-1 to TRBJ2-7; TRBD2 is a possible D gene (6 bases). From germline, CDR1 is DFQATT and CDR2 SNEGSKA (reference sequence). V lost 0 bases and J lost 7, with 19 bases in between. The CDR3 length is 15 residues. The CDR3 loop reads CSARDQGLALGEQYF. The CDR3 nucleotides are TGCAGTGCTAGAGATCAAGGCCTAGCGCTGGGAGAGCAGTACTTC.

The chain is built from TRBV28 and TRBJ2-1; 11 positions match TRBD1. The germline CDR1 and CDR2 sequences are MDHEN and SYDVKM. The CDR3 totals 15 residues. V was clipped by 8 bases and J by 7 bases; unmatched bases: 10. The CDR3 DNA reads as TGTGCCAGCTCGACGACCGGGACAGGGGGTAATGAGCAGTTCTTC. Translation: CASSTTGTGGNEQFF.

At least ten counts were recorded for this clonotype. The rearrangement joins TRBV11-3 to TRBJ2-5, with 9 bases lining up with TRBD1. The CDR3 loop spans 14 amino acids. V trimming: 4 bases; J trimming: 4 bases; junction bases outside the gene matches: 4. Germline loops: CDR1 SGHNT, CDR2 YENEEA. Here the CDR3 reads CASSSTGGTETQYF. The DNA of the CDR3 is TGTGCCAGCAGCTCAACAGGGGGCACAGAGACCCAGTACTTC.